Listed here are 8 T cell receptor beta chains from one sample, sequenced in a study of control samples from healthy donors and cancer patients. Repertoires were generated with immunoSEQ multiplex PCR, while TCRdb's copy carries only in-frame clones and drops some. The sample contains 150,000 to 190,000 clones, roughly 92% of which appear only once. Sequenced sample: blood. Receptors were obtained from a man aged 45-65 years in good health.

This clone appeared a single time. V and J are TRBV29-1 and TRBJ2-5; the D gene is possibly TRBD2 (6 bases). Trimming stripped 5 bases from V and 5 bases from J, with 30 bases between. The CDR3 covers 18 residues. Germline V gene data show CDR1 as SQVTM and CDR2 as ANQGSEA. CDR3 loop: CSVLGSGRSGEKRETQYF. DNA for the CDR3: TGCAGCGTTTTGGGGAGTGGGCGTTCGGGGGAGAAGAGGGAGACCCAGTACTTC.

This chain links TRBV7-9 with TRBJ2-1, with D possibly matching TRBD2 (5 bases). The CDR3 totals 14 residues. Looked up from germline, CDR1 is SEHNR and CDR2 is FQNEAQ (reference sequence). V shed 2 bases and J shed 10 bases, with 15 bases lying between them. The CDR3 sequence: CASSLQSIGGEQFF. CDR3 DNA: TGTGCCAGCAGCTTACAAAGTATAGGAGGAGAGCAGTTCTTC.

This sequence joins TRBV11-2 and TRBJ2-3; 8 bases are a match to TRBD2. The V gene's germline CDR1 is SGHAT and CDR2 FQNNGV. There are 17 residues in the CDR3. The V segment lost 4 bases and the J segment 4 bases; nucleotides outside the gene matches: 13. The CDR3 coding sequence is TGTGCCAGCAGCTCCCGCCTAGCGGGTCAGTGGGCAGATACGCAGTATTTT. It translates to CASSSRLAGQWADTQYF.

The chain combines TRBV3-1 (or the pseudogene TRBV3-2) with TRBJ1-2; D remains unclear. Looked up from germline, CDR1 is LGHDT and CDR2 is YNNKEL (reference sequence). Trimming pared 1 base from V and 8 bases from J, leaving 11 bases between. The CDR3 is 13 amino acids. This chain's CDR3 is CASSQGNRRGYTF. CDR3 nucleotide sequence: TGTGCCAGCAGCCAAGGAAACCGGCGGGGCTACACCTTC.

The chain joins TRBV10-3 to TRBJ1-5; D might be TRBD1 (5 bases). The CDR3 is made up of 15 amino acids. Germline assignment: CDR1 ENHRY and CDR2 SYGVKD. The V and J ends lost 4 bases and 3 bases respectively, with 13 bases between them. In DNA, the CDR3 is TGTGCCATCAGTGGCCCGGGACGGCTCAATCAGCCCCAGCATTTT. Translation gives CAISGPGRLNQPQHF.

The rearrangement uses TRBV7-6 and TRBJ2-1, with 7 nucleotides matching TRBD2. This CDR3 comprises 13 residues. Germline values: CDR1 SGHVS, CDR2 FNYEAQ. V dropped 1 base and J dropped 9; count of bases not matched to a gene: 3. CDR3 in amino acids: CASSLVGGSEQFF. The CDR3, as DNA: TGTGCCAGCAGCTTAGTCGGGGGGTCTGAGCAGTTCTTC.

This clone was counted once. The chain employs TRBV27 and TRBJ1-1; D is undetermined. The CDR3 sequence is 13 residues long. V was clipped by 6 bases and J by 1 base, with 9 bases between them. Germline loops: CDR1 MNHEY, CDR2 SMNVEV (reference sequence). CDR3 protein: CASSPRWNTEAFF. The CDR3 bases are TGTGCCAGCAGCCCGAGGTGGAACACTGAAGCTTTCTTT.

The V call is TRBV3-1 (or the pseudogene TRBV3-2), the J call TRBJ2-1; 7 bases line up with TRBD2. V shed 4 bases and J 14 bases; nucleotides not matched to a gene: 11. The V gene's germline CDR1 is LGHDT and CDR2 YNNKEL (reference sequence). This CDR3 is 13 amino acids long. The CDR3 sequence is CASSLSGTNLEFF. CDR3 DNA sequence: TGTGCCAGCAGCCTGAGCGGGACCAACCTTGAGTTCTTC.